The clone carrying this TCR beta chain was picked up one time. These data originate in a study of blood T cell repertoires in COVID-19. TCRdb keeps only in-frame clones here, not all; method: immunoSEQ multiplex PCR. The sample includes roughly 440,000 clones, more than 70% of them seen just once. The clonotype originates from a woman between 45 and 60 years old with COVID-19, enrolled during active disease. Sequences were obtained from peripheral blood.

The CDR3 is CASSPAASDTQYF. The CDR3 nucleotides are TGTGCCAGCAGCCCGGCGGCTTCAGATACGCAGTATTTT. This rearrangement joins TRBV5-4 to TRBJ2-3; no firm D call. This CDR3 comprises 13 residues. Between the trimmed V and J ends, which lost 4 bases and 4 bases, there was a span of 10 bases. Germline values: CDR1 SGHNT, CDR2 YYREEE (reference sequence).